One and the same sample provided the 17 T cell receptor beta chains below, sequenced in a study of T cell responses to AZD1222 COVID-19 vaccine. Measured with immunoSEQ multiplex PCR; TCRdb has only the in-frame clones, and not every one. The table includes over 150,000 clones, approximately 95% detected once. This material consisted of peripheral blood, taken 28 days after the second AZD1222 dose. These receptor sequences come from an adult who received the AZD1222 COVID-19 vaccine.

The genes are TRBV14 and TRBJ2-7, with D maybe TRBD2 (5 bases). This CDR3 region has 14 residues. With 2 bases removed from V and 6 bases from J, the gap between germline ends came to 14 bases. Germline loops: CDR1 SGHDN, CDR2 FVKESK. This CDR3 reads CASSQLGLAPEQYF. DNA for the CDR3: TGTGCCAGCAGCCAACTCGGCCTAGCCCCCGAGCAGTACTTC.

In DNA form, the CDR3 reads TGCAGTGCTAGTTGGGACAGGGAGTATAATTCACCCCTCCACTTT. It yields the protein CSASWDREYNSPLHF. V gene TRBV20-1 combines with J gene TRBJ1-6, with TRBD1 matching 9 bases. Trimming removed 3 bases from V and 4 bases from J; junction bases left unmatched: 4. Germline loops: CDR1 DFQATT, CDR2 SNEGSKA (reference sequence). The CDR3 consists of 15 residues.

The rearrangement uses TRBV5-6 and TRBJ2-7; TRBD1 aligns across 7 bases. Germline V gene sequence: CDR1 SGHDT, CDR2 YYEEEE. This CDR3 has 12 amino acids. V lost 4 bases and J lost 6; bases outside the gene matches: 4. CDR3 DNA sequence: TGTGCCAGCAGCCCTGGGACAGCCGAGCAGTACTTC. Its translation: CASSPGTAEQYF. Full variable domain (missing parts from reference TRBV5-6 and TRBJ2-7): DAGVTQSPTHLIKTRGQQVTLRCSPKSGHDTVSWYQQALGQGPQFIFQYYEEEERQRGNFPDRFSGHQFPNYSSELNVNALLLGDSALYLCASSPGTAEQYFGPGTRLTVT.

This chain connects TRBV6-5 to TRBJ1-5; maybe TRBD1 (6 bases). CDR3 size: 14 residues. Germline CDR1 reads MNHEY; CDR2 reads SVGAGI. V lost 3 bases and J 8 bases, leaving 14 bases between the germline ends. CDR3 loop: CASSYTGRVKPQHF. CDR3 bases: TGTGCCAGCAGTTATACAGGGAGAGTAAAGCCCCAGCATTTT.

The chain joins TRBV12-3 or TRBV12-4 to TRBJ2-7; maybe TRBD1 (6 bases). Trimming left V 3 bases short and J 2 bases short, with 8 bases between. This CDR3 contains 13 residues. CDR3 protein: CASSLPGAYEQYF. In DNA form, the CDR3 reads TGTGCCAGCAGTTTGCCAGGGGCCTACGAGCAGTACTTC.

The chain combines TRBV19 with TRBJ1-2, with TRBD1 identical over 7 bases. This CDR3 has 15 amino acids. CDR1 is LNHDA, CDR2 SQIVND, per germline (reference sequence). V gave up 7 bases and J gave up 4 bases; unmatched junction bases: 12. The CDR3 DNA reads as TGTGCCAGTACCCTGGGGCCGGGACAGCCCTATGGCTACACCTTC. Amino acid sequence: CASTLGPGQPYGYTF. Full variable domain (outside the CDR3, taken from reference TRBV19 and TRBJ1-2): DGGITQSPKYLFRKEGQNVTLSCEQNLNHDAMYWYRQDPGQGLRLIYYSQIVNDFQKGDIAEGYSVSREKKESFPLTVTSAQKNPTAFYLCASTLGPGQPYGYTFGSGTRLTVV.

The rearrangement links TRBV5-1 to TRBJ1-1, with 8 bases that match TRBD1. The CDR3 is made up of 17 amino acids. Germline lookup yields CDR1 SGHRS and CDR2 YFSETQ. Unmatched junction bases numbered 10, after V lost 2 bases and J lost 1 base. The CDR3 nucleotides are TGCGCCAGCAGCTTACCCGGGACAGGTTTGTGGAACACTGAAGCTTTCTTT. This translates into CASSLPGTGLWNTEAFF. The full variable domain, rest sourced from reference TRBV5-1 and TRBJ1-1, is KAGVTQTPRYLIKTRGQQVTLSCSPISGHRSVSWYQQTPGQGLQFLFEYFSETQRNKGNFPGRFSGRQFSNSRSEMNVSTLELGDSALYLCASSLPGTGLWNTEAFFGQGTRLTVV.

The J gene is TRBJ2-7, the V gene TRBV5-6; D remains ambiguous. CDR3 length: 15 residues. Germline V gives CDR1 SGHDT, CDR2 YYEEEE. V lost 0 bases, J lost 1 base, and 11 bases lay in between. CDR3 DNA sequence: TGTGCCAGCAGCTTGGTTTACGGAACATCCTACGAGCAGTACTTC. Its protein is CASSLVYGTSYEQYF.

A single count supports this clone. This rearrangement joins TRBV11-2 to TRBJ2-3; possibly TRBD1 for D (5 bases). This CDR3 contains 15 residues. Germline CDR1 and CDR2: SGHAT and FQNNGV. V lost 7 bases and J 2 bases, leaving 16 bases between the germline ends. CDR3 DNA: TGTGCCAGCAACCTAGGGGCGGATAACACAGATACGCAGTATTTT. The encoded protein is CASNLGADNTDTQYF.

The chain uses TRBV30 and TRBJ2-1; 12 bases align to TRBD2. Per germline, CDR1 GTSNPN and CDR2 SVGIG (reference sequence). CDR3 length: 13 amino acids. V shed 8 bases and J 2 bases; nucleotides not matched to a gene: 1. CDR3: CALAGGPYNEQFF. The CDR3 DNA follows: TGTGCCCTAGCGGGGGGGCCCTACAATGAGCAGTTCTTC. Variable domain in full (rest from reference TRBV30 and TRBJ2-1): SQTIHQWPATLVQPVGSPLSLECTVEGTSNPNLYWYRQAAGRGLQLLFYSVGIGQISSEVPQNLSASRPQDRQFILSSKKLLLSDSGFYLCALAGGPYNEQFFGPGTRLTVL.

The V gene is TRBV7-9, the J gene TRBJ1-1; 9 bases agree with TRBD1. Germline V gives CDR1 SEHNR, CDR2 FQNEAQ (reference sequence). The CDR3 runs 16 residues. J gave up 6 bases and V 4 bases, and 12 bases lay outside the gene matches. CDR3 protein: CASSSTSGTGRAEAFF. The CDR3 bases are TGTGCCAGCAGCTCAACCTCCGGGACAGGGCGAGCTGAAGCTTTCTTT.

The chain employs TRBV5-5 and TRBJ1-5; the D gene is possibly TRBD1 (6 bases). The CDR3 is made up of 16 amino acids. From germline, CDR1 is SGHKS and CDR2 YYEKEE (reference sequence). V dropped 0 bases and J dropped 7 bases, with 17 bases sitting between them. The CDR3 sequence is CASSLGPQGLGQPQHF. Here the CDR3 DNA reads TGTGCCAGCAGCTTGGGCCCGCAGGGGTTGGGCCAGCCCCAGCATTTT.

The sample holds a few counts of this clone. The chain is built from TRBV6-5 and TRBJ2-3, with D possibly matching TRBD2 (6 bases). V lost 4 bases and J lost 9, with 11 bases in between. The CDR3 contains 12 residues. Germline CDR1 reads MNHEY; CDR2 reads SVGAGI. The CDR3 DNA reads TGTGCCAGCAGTTCTAGCGTCGGCACGCAGTATTTT. It codes for CASSSSVGTQYF.

V usage is TRBV6-4 and J usage is TRBJ1-1; D remains ambiguous. The CDR3 is made up of 14 amino acids. Trimming took 6 bases from V and 6 from J, leaving 17 bases between them. Germline values: CDR1 MRHNA, CDR2 SNTAGT. In DNA form, the CDR3 reads TGTGCCAGCAGCCCCGAGAGAAATCATCCTGAAGCTTTCTTT. Amino acids: CASSPERNHPEAFF.

The chain employs TRBV7-8 and TRBJ1-5; D not certain. V lost 5 bases and J 6 bases, leaving 14 bases between the germline ends. The CDR3 loop spans 14 amino acids. Germline V CDR1 and CDR2: SGHVS, FQNEAQ. The CDR3 nucleotides are TGTGCCAGCAGCCGTAGAGACGACCGTCAGCCCCAGCATTTT. It specifies CASSRRDDRQPQHF.

The V and J genes are TRBV11-2 and TRBJ1-3; D gene ambiguous. Deletions cut 4 bases from V and 3 bases from J, with 13 bases between. In germline, CDR1 is SGHAT, CDR2 FQNNGV. The CDR3 consists of 15 residues. The CDR3: CASSSRGSDGNTIYF. CDR3 nucleotides: TGTGCCAGCAGCTCCCGAGGGTCCGATGGAAACACCATATATTTT. Full variable domain (missing parts from reference TRBV11-2 and TRBJ1-3): EAGVAQSPRYKIIEKRQSVAFWCNPISGHATLYWYQQILGQGPKLLIQFQNNGVVDDSQLPKDRFSAERLKGVDSTLKIQPAKLEDSAVYLCASSSRGSDGNTIYFGEGSWLTVV.

In DNA form, the CDR3 reads TGTGCCAGCATCGCGAACACCGGGGAGCTGTTTTTT. Encoded protein: CASIANTGELFF. This chain joins TRBV27 and TRBJ2-2; D ambiguous. Germline CDR1 and CDR2: MNHEY and SMNVEV (reference sequence). V lost 7 bases to trimming and J lost 0 bases, with 3 bases between them. There are 12 residues in the CDR3.